The sequence of this T cell receptor (beta chain) was determined in a study of tumor-infiltrating lymphocytes in oesophageal squamous cell carcinoma. With regard to this clonotype: The DNA is left out, because the CDR3 cannot be placed on it with certainty; the CDR3 is given as TCRdb lists it.

The CDR3 is made up of 20 amino acids, end residues included. MiXCR, run by TCRdb on the PCR reads, gives a single entry per CDR3 protein. The data contain about 20,000 distinct CDR3 sequences, 40% to 45% of them singletons. This chain uses TRBV7-5 with TRBJ2-7; the D segment call TRBD1 is taken from the table without a DNA check. TRBV7-5 is described as a pseudogene. This sequence was found in a male donor with esophageal squamous cell carcinoma. Sequencing was performed on normal esophageal tissue next to the tumor. CDR3 in amino acids: CISVPEAPMPGQGGRETQYF.